Listed below are T cell receptor beta chains from one sample, sequenced in a study of regulatory T cells in long-lasting Graves disease. TCRdb reprocessed the multiplex PCR reads with MiXCR, giving one entry per CDR3 protein. The sample lists some 370,000 distinct CDR3 sequences, more than 20% occurring once. The sequencing here drew on peripheral blood mononuclear cells (PBMCs), taken when the disease was refractory, from a patient treated with antithyroid drugs. These receptor sequences come from a middle-aged woman with Graves disease. Each CDR3 is given with its conserved first and last residue. The D gene is left open where the match is weak. The size entry is marked missing in some rows and otherwise reads once, few, many or a size class.

>few|TRBV5-5|NA|TRBJ1-4
TGTGCCAGCAGCTCCTACCGGGATGTCGGTGAAAAACTGTTTTTT
CASSSYRDVGEKLFF
>NA|TRBV19|TRBD1|TRBJ1-5
TGTGCCAGTAGTATTTTTCAGGGGGGCAATCAGCCCCAGCATTTT
CASSIFQGGNQPQHF
>many|TRBV2|TRBD1|TRBJ2-7
TGTGCCAGTTACCGGGACAGGGGAGAGCTCCAGTACTTC
CASYRDRGELQYF
>NA|TRBV19|NA|TRBJ2-7
TGTGCCAGTAGTATAAAGAGCGGAGGTGGGCGGAATTACGAGCAGTACTTC
CASSIKSGGGRNYEQYF
>many|TRBV13|NA|TRBJ1-1
TGTGCCAGCAGCTCCCTTGCACAGGGTTTTACTGAAGCTTTCTTT
CASSSLAQGFTEAFF
>few|TRBV5-5|NA|TRBJ2-7
TGTGCCAGCAGCCTAGGTAAGGGCCCATCCTACGAGCAGTACTTC
CASSLGKGPSYEQYF
>many|TRBV28|NA|TRBJ2-7
TGTGCCAGCAGTTCAACAGGGCTCGGCTACGAGCAGTACTTC
CASSSTGLGYEQYF
>few|TRBV5-1|NA|TRBJ2-2
TGCGCCAGGGGCACGGGTTACACCGGGGAGCTGTTTTTT
CARGTGYTGELFF
>many|TRBV28|TRBD1|TRBJ2-2
TGTGCCAGCAAACCCGGACAGGGGGCATCCGGGGAGCTGTTTTTT
CASKPGQGASGELFF
>few|TRBV11-2|NA|TRBJ2-1
TGTGCCAGCAGCTTAGATCATCGACAGTTCTTC
CASSLDHRQFF
>NA|TRBV13|NA|TRBJ1-5
TGTGCCAGCAGCTTAGGGACGGATGATCAGCCCCAGCATTTT
CASSLGTDDQPQHF
>NA|TRBV7-9|NA|TRBJ1-1
TGTGCCAGCAGCTTATCTGGGACACCGAACACTGAAGCTTTCTTT
CASSLSGTPNTEAFF
>NA|TRBV19|NA|TRBJ1-5
TGTGCCAGTAGTGCGACAGTCTATCAGCCCCAGCATTTT
CASSATVYQPQHF
>NA|TRBV5-1|NA|TRBJ2-7
TGCGCCAGCAGCGCCCTTCGATTTTCCCAGCACAGGGAGGGCTACGAGCAGTACTTC
CASSALRFSQHREGYEQYF
>many|TRBV6-5|NA|TRBJ2-7
TGTGCCAGCAGTTACGAGACCGGTTCCTACGAGCAGTACTTC
CASSYETGSYEQYF
>many|TRBV28|TRBD2|TRBJ2-4
TGTGCCAGCAGTCCCTCGGGACTAGCGGGAGCGGGCAAAAACATTCAGTACTTC
CASSPSGLAGAGKNIQYF
>NA|TRBV24-1|TRBD1|TRBJ2-3
TGTGCCACCAGTGATTCATTAGGGGACAGACACCGCACAGATACGCAGTATTTT
CATSDSLGDRHRTDTQYF
>NA|TRBV6-6|NA|TRBJ1-2
TGTGCCAGCAGTTACTCGGGGGAGGAAGGCTACACCTTC
CASSYSGEEGYTF
>few|TRBV5-1|NA|TRBJ2-7
TGCGCCAGCAGCTTGGTTCCCACCGCACCTTCCTACGAGCAGTACTTC
CASSLVPTAPSYEQYF
>NA|TRBV3-1|NA|TRBJ1-2
TGTGCCAGCAGCCATGAAACAGGGTATAGCTACACCTTC
CASSHETGYSYTF
>many|TRBV28|NA|TRBJ2-5
TGTGCCAGCAGTTTATCGGGGGCGGTCACGTACCAAGAGACCCAGTACTTC
CASSLSGAVTYQETQYF
>NA|TRBV12-3/TRBV12-4|TRBD2|TRBJ2-3
TGTGCCAGCAGCCGAGCGGGAGTGACAGATACGCAGTATTTT
CASSRAGVTDTQYF
>NA|TRBV5-8|NA|TRBJ2-7
TGTGCCAGCAGCTTACAGGGTCTCTTCTCCTACGAGCAGTACTTC
CASSLQGLFSYEQYF
>many|TRBV12-3/TRBV12-4|NA|TRBJ2-5
TGTGCCAGCAGTTTATTGGGTGGCCAAGAGACCCAGTACTTC
CASSLLGGQETQYF
>NA|TRBV28|TRBD2|TRBJ2-3
TGTGCCAGTTTTAGCGGGAGAGGGAATACGCAGTCTTTT
CASFSGRGNTQSF
>NA|TRBV7-3|NA|TRBJ2-3
TGTGCCAGCAGCTTAAGTCCGGGCGGCAACACAGATACGCAGTATTTT
CASSLSPGGNTDTQYF
>few|TRBV10-3|NA|TRBJ1-3
TGTGCCATGGCGCCCTCTGGAAACACCATATATTTT
CAMAPSGNTIYF
>NA|TRBV30|TRBD1|TRBJ1-4
TGTGCCTGGAGTATGACAGGGGGCGGGGAAAAACTGTTTTTT
CAWSMTGGGEKLFF
>many|TRBV2|TRBD1|TRBJ2-7
TGTGCCAGCAGCCGGGACAGCACAATTTCGTACGAGCAGTACTTC
CASSRDSTISYEQYF
>NA|TRBV7-7|TRBD1|TRBJ2-5
TGTGCTAGCAGCTCGGGAATCGGGACAGGAGGTTTCGGGGAGACCCAGTACTTC
CASSSGIGTGGFGETQYF
>NA|TRBV2|NA|TRBJ2-3
TGTGCCAGCAGTGGCTCTGCCGGAAGCACAGATACGCAGTATTTT
CASSGSAGSTDTQYF
>NA|TRBV4-1|NA|TRBJ2-7
TGCGCCAGCAGCCAAAATAGCGGAGTCGGATACGAGCAGTACTTC
CASSQNSGVGYEQYF
>many|TRBV7-8|NA|TRBJ2-5
TGTGCCAGCAGCTGGTTCCTCGGGGAGCGAGAGACCCAGTACTTC
CASSWFLGERETQYF
>few|TRBV20-1|TRBD2|TRBJ2-1
TGCAGTGCTAGTACGTCAGCGGGAACCTACAATGAGCAGTTCTTC
CSASTSAGTYNEQFF
>NA|TRBV30|TRBD2|TRBJ2-5
TGTGCCTGGACTAGCGGGAGGCACCAAGAGACCCAGTACTTC
CAWTSGRHQETQYF
>few|TRBV19|NA|TRBJ2-7
TGTGCCAGTACCGATCCGACAGGTTTAAGCGAGCAGTACTTC
CASTDPTGLSEQYF
>NA|TRBV6-1|NA|TRBJ1-5
TGTGCCAGCAGAGGAAGAGTTACGAATCAGCCCCAGCATTTT
CASRGRVTNQPQHF
>many|TRBV29-1|NA|TRBJ1-2
TGCAGCGTTGTTTGGGGGTCTAATGGCTACACCTTC
CSVVWGSNGYTF
>many|TRBV27|NA|TRBJ1-2
TGTGCCAGCAGTCCGTATGTCGGCTATGGCTACACCTTC
CASSPYVGYGYTF
>few|TRBV19|TRBD1|TRBJ1-1
TGTGCCACCTACCCGACAGGGGCGGGCACTGAAGCTTTCTTT
CATYPTGAGTEAFF
>NA|TRBV7-6|NA|TRBJ2-4
TGTGCCAGCAGCTTAGGGGCCGGCGGGGCGGCCAAAAACATTCAGTACTTC
CASSLGAGGAAKNIQYF
>few|TRBV19|TRBD1|TRBJ1-1
TGTGCCAGTAGTATAGACTGGACAGGGGACACTGAAGCTTTCTTT
CASSIDWTGDTEAFF
>many|TRBV2|TRBD1|TRBJ2-7
TGTGCCAGCAGTGAACGTACAGGGGGTATCTACGAGCAGTACTTC
CASSERTGGIYEQYF
>many|TRBV7-3|NA|TRBJ1-1
TGCGCCAGCAGCTTGCAGGGGCCGAACACTGAAGCTTTCTTT
CASSLQGPNTEAFF
>many|TRBV28|TRBD1|TRBJ2-7
TGTGCCAGCAGCTCAGGACGCTCTTACAGGGGGCGCCGCGAGCAGTACTTC
CASSSGRSYRGRREQYF
>few|TRBV19|NA|TRBJ1-4
TGTGCCAGTAGTACCGGGGGTGAAAAACTGTTTTTT
CASSTGGEKLFF
>NA|TRBV7-3|TRBD1|TRBJ2-3
TGTGCCAGCAGCTTCCAGGGGGCTAACACAGATACGCAGTATTTT
CASSFQGANTDTQYF
>few|TRBV12-3/TRBV12-4|TRBD1|TRBJ2-7
TGTGCCAGCAGGAACAGGGGAAACGAGCAGTACTTC
CASRNRGNEQYF
>NA|TRBV7-9|TRBD1|TRBJ2-1
TGTGCCAGCAGCTCCGACAGGGGAGGTCTGCAGTTCTTC
CASSSDRGGLQFF
>many|TRBV6-1|TRBD1|TRBJ2-2
TGTGCCAGCAGGGGACAGATGTACACCGGGGAGCTGTTTTTT
CASRGQMYTGELFF
>NA|TRBV7-3|TRBD2|TRBJ2-3
TGTGCCAGCAGCCCCACTAGCGCCCTCACAGATACGCAGTATTTT
CASSPTSALTDTQYF
>many|TRBV25-1|TRBD1|TRBJ1-5
TGTGCCAGCAGTGACCCCGGGACAGGCAATCAGCCCCAGCATTTT
CASSDPGTGNQPQHF
>few|TRBV6-1|NA|TRBJ2-4
TGTGCCAGCACCCAAAGCGTTGACAAAAACATTCAGTACTTC
CASTQSVDKNIQYF